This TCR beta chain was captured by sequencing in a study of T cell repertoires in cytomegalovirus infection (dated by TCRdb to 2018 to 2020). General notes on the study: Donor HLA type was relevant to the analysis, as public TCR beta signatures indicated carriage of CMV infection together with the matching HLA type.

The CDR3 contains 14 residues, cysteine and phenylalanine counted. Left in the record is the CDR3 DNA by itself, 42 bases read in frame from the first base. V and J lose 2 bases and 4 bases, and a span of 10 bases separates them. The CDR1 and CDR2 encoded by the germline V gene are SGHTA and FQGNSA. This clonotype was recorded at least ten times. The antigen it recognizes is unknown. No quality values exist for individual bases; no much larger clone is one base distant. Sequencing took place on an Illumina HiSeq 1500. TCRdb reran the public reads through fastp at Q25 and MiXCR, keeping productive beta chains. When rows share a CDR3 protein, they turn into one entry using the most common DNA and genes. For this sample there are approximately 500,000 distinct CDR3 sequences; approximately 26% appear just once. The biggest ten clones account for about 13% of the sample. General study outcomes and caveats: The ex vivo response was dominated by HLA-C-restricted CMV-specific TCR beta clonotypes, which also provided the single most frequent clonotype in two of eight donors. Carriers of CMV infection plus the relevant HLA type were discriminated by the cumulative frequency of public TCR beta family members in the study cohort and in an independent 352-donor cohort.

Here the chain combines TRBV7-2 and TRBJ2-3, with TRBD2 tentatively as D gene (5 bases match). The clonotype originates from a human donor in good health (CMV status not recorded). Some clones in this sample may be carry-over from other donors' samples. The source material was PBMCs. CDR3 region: CASSLFRRSDTQYF. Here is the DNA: TGTGCCAGCAGCTTATTCAGGAGGTCAGATACGCAGTATTTT.